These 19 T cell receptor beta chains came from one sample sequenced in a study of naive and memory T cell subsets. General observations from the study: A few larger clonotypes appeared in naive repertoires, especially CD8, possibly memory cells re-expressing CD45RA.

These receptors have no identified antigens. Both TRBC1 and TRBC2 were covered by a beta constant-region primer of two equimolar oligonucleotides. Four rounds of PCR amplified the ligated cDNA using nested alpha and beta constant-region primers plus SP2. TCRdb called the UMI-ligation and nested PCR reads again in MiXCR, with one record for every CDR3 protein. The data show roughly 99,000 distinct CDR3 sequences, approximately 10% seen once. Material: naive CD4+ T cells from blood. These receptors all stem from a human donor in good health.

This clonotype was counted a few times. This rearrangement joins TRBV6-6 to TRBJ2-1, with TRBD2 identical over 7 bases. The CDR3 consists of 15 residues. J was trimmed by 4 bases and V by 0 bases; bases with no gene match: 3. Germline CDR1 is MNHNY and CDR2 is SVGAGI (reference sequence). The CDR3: CASSYSPSGYNEQFF. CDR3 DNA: TGTGCCAGCAGTTACTCCCCTAGCGGTTACAATGAGCAGTTCTTC.

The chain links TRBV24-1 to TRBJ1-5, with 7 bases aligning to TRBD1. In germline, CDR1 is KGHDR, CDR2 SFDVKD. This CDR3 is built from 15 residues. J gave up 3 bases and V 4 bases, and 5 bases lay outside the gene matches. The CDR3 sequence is CATSDRDRPNQPQHF. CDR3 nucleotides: TGTGCCACCAGTGACCGGGACAGACCCAATCAGCCCCAGCATTTT.

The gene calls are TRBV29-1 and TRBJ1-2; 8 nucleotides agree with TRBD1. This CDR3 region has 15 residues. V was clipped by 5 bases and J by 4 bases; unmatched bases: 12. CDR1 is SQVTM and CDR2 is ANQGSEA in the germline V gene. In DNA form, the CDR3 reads TGCAGCGTTTCCTCCGGACAGGGAGTGCCCTATGGCTACACCTTC. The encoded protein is CSVSSGQGVPYGYTF.

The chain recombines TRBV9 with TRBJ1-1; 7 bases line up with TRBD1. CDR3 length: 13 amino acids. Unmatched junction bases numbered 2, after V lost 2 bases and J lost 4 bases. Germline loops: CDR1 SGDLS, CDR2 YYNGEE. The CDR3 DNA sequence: TGTGCCAGCAGCGTGACAGGGACCACTGAAGCTTTCTTT. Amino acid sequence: CASSVTGTTEAFF.

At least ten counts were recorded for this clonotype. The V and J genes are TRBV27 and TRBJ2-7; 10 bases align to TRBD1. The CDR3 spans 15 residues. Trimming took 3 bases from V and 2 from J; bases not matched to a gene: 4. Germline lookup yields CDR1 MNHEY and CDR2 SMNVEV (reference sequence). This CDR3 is CASSFRDRGPYEQYF. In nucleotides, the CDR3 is TGTGCCAGCAGTTTCCGGGACAGGGGACCCTACGAGCAGTACTTC.

The CDR3 here is CASTQGQGISGANVLTF. CDR3 DNA sequence: TGTGCCAGCACGCAGGGACAGGGCATCTCTGGGGCCAACGTCCTGACTTTC. The chain is built from TRBV6-5 and TRBJ2-6; 9 bases are shared with TRBD1. Germline V lookup: CDR1 MNHEY, CDR2 SVGAGI. J was trimmed by 0 bases and V by 7 bases; bases with no gene match: 7. The CDR3 runs 17 residues.

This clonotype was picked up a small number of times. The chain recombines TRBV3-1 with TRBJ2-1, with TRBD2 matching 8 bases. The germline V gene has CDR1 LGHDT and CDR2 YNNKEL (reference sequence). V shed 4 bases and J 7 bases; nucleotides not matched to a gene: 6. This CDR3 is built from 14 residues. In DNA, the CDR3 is TGTGCCAGCAGCCCTCGAGCGGGAGCTAATGAGCAGTTCTTC. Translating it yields CASSPRAGANEQFF.

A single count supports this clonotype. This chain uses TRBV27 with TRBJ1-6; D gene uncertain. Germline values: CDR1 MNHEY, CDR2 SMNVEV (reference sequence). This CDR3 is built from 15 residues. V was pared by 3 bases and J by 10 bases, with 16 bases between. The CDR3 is CASSLLYREWSPLHF. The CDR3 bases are TGTGCCAGCAGTTTGTTGTACCGGGAATGGTCACCCCTCCACTTT.

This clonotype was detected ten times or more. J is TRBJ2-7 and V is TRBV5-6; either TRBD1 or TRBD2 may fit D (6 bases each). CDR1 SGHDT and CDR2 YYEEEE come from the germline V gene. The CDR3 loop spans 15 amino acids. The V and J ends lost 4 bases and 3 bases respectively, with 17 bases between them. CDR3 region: CASSGSEGGGYEQYF. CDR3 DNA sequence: TGTGCCAGCAGCGGTTCCGAGGGGGGCGGCTACGAGCAGTACTTC.

CDR3 nucleotides: TGCAGTGCTAAGATGGGACAGAATAATGAGCAGTTCTTC. Protein: CSAKMGQNNEQFF. The chain carries TRBV20-1 and TRBJ2-1; 7 bases match TRBD1. V gave up 4 bases and J gave up 7 bases; unmatched junction bases: 7. CDR1 is DFQATT, CDR2 SNEGSKA, per germline (reference sequence). This CDR3 spans 13 amino acids.

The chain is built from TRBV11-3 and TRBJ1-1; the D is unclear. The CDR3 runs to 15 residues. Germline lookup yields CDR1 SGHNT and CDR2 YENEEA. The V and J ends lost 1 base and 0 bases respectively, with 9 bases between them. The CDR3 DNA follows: TGTGCCAGCAGCTTAGGGACGGCCGTGAACACTGAAGCTTTCTTT. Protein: CASSLGTAVNTEAFF.

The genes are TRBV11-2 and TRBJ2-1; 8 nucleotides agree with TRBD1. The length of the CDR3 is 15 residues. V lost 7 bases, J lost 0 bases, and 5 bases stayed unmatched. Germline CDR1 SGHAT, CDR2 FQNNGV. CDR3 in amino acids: CASNDRGGSYNEQFF. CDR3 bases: TGTGCCAGCAACGACAGGGGAGGCTCCTACAATGAGCAGTTCTTC.

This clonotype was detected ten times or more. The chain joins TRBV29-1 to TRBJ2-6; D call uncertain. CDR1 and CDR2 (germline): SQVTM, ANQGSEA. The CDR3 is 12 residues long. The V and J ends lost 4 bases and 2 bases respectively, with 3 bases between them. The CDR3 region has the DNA TGCAGCGTTGTGACTGGGGCCAACGTCCTGACTTTC. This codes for CSVVTGANVLTF.

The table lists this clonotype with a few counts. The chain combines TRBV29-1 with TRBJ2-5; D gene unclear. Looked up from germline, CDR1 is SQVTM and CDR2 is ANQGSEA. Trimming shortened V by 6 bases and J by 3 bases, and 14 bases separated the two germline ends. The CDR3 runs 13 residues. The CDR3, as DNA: TGCAGCGTCCGAAGGCCCCCGGAAGAGACCCAGTACTTC. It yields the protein CSVRRPPEETQYF.

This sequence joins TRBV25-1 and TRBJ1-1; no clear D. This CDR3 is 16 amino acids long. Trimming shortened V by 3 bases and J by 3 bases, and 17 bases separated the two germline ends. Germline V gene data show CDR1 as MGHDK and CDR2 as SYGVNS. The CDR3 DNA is TGTGCCAGCAGTGATGTGTCCTTACCAATGGACACTGAAGCTTTCTTT. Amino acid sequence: CASSDVSLPMDTEAFF.

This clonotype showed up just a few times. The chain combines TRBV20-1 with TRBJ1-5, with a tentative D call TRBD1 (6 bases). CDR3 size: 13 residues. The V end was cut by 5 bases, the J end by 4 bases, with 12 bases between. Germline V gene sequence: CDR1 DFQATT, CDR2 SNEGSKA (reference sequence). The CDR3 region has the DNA TGCAGTGCTCGGGACACGGTAAATCAGCCCCAGCATTTT. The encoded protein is CSARDTVNQPQHF.

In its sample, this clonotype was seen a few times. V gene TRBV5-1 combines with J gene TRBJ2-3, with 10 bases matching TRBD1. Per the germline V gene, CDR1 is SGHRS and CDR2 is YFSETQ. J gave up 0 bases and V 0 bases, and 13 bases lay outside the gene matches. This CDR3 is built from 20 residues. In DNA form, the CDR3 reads TGCGCCAGCAGCTTGGGCTGGACAGGGGGATTGAGCCTGAGCACAGATACGCAGTATTTT. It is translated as CASSLGWTGGLSLSTDTQYF.

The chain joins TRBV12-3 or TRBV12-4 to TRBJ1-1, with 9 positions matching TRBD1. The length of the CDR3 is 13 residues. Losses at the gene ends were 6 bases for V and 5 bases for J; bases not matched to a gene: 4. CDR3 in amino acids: CASRGQGGTEAFF. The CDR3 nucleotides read TGTGCCAGCAGGGGACAGGGTGGTACTGAAGCTTTCTTT.

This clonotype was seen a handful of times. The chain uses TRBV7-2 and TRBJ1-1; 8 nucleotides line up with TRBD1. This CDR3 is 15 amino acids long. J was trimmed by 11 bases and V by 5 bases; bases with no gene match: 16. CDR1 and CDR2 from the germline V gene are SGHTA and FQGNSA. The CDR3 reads CASSPAPYRGDEAFF. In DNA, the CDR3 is TGTGCCAGCAGCCCCGCCCCATACAGGGGGGATGAGGCTTTCTTT.